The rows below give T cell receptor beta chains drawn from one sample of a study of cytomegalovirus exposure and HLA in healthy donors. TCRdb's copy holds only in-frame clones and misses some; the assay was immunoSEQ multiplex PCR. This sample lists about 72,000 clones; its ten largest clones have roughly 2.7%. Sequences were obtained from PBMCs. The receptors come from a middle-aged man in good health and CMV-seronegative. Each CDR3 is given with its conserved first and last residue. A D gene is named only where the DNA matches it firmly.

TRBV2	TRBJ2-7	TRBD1	TGTGCCACCAAGGACAGGGGGCCCTACGAGCAGTACTTC	CATKDRGPYEQYF
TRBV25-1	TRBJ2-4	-	TGTGCCAGCAGTGAATCTACAGTAGCCAAAAACATTCAGTACTTC	CASSESTVAKNIQYF
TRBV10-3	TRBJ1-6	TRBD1	TGTGCCATCAGTGAGACCACGGACAGGGTGTTTGATAATTCACCCCTCCACTTT	CAISETTDRVFDNSPLHF
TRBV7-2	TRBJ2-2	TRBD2	TGTGCCAGCAGCTTAGTAGGCGGGGGGAACACCGGGGAGCTGTTTTTT	CASSLVGGGNTGELFF
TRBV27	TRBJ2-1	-	TGTGCCAGCAGTTTATTACAGGTCCACTACAATGAGCAGTTCTTC	CASSLLQVHYNEQFF
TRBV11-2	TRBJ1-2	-	TGTGCCAGCAGCTTGGGGGGGGCTTTCTATGGCTACACCTTC	CASSLGGAFYGYTF
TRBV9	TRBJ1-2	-	TGTGCCAGCAGTGGCAGCGAAAACTATGGCTACACCTTC	CASSGSENYGYTF
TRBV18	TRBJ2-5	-	TGTGCCAGCTCACCACCGATTCAGGGCGGTAGAGAGACCCAGTACTTC	CASSPPIQGGRETQYF
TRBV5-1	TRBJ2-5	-	TGCGCCAGCAGCTTGAGGACACAAGAGACCCAGTACTTC	CASSLRTQETQYF
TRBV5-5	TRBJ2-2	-	TGTGCCAGCAGCCTAAGGAATGAGGCCACCGGGGAGCTGTTTTTT	CASSLRNEATGELFF
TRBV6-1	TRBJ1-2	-	TGTGCCAGCAGTGAAGGAGGGTACTATGGCTACACCTTC	CASSEGGYYGYTF
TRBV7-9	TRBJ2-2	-	TGTGCCAGCAGCTTAGATCGCACCGGGGAGCTGTTTTTT	CASSLDRTGELFF
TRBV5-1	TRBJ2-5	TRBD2	TGCGCCAGCAGCTTGTTTCGGGGGGGCATCGAGACCCAGTACTTC	CASSLFRGGIETQYF
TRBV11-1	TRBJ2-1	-	TGTGCCAGCAGCTTACGGGAAATGGGCTACAATGAGCAGTTCTTC	CASSLREMGYNEQFF
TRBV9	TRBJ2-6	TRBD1	TGTGCCAGCAGCCCCAGGACAGGGACTGGGGCCAACGTCCTGACTTTC	CASSPRTGTGANVLTF
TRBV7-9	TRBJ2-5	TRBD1	TGTGCCAGCAGCTTATCAGGGGGCCGGACCCAGTACTTC	CASSLSGGRTQYF
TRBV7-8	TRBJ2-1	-	TGTGCCAGCAGCTTAGGATCCGGGTCCGCTGCCCGATTCAACAATGAGCAGTTCTTC	CASSLGSGSAARFNNEQFF
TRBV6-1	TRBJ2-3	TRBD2	TGTGCCAGCAGTGCTTTGTCGGGGGGTAGCACAGATACGCAGTATTTT	CASSALSGGSTDTQYF
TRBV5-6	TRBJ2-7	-	TGTGCCAGCAGCATACCCAGGACCTACGAGCAGTACTTC	CASSIPRTYEQYF
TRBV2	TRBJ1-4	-	TGTGCCAGCCTGAGGGGGACGTACGAAAAACTGTTTTTT	CASLRGTYEKLFF
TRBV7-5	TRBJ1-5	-	TGTGCCAGAAGCTTGTCCCCCTGGCCCCAGCATTTT	CARSLSPWPQHF
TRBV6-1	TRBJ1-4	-	TGTGCCAGCGGAGGGCACGACAGCCTCAATGAAAAACTGTTTTTT	CASGGHDSLNEKLFF
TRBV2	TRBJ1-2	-	TGTGCCAGCAGTGAGAACGGCCGGAGCTATGGCTACACCTTC	CASSENGRSYGYTF
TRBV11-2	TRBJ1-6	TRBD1	TGTGCCAGCATCCGGGGACAGACGAGCTCCTATAATTCACCCCTCCACTTT	CASIRGQTSSYNSPLHF
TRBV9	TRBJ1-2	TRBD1	TGTGCCAGCAGCAAATTACAGGGGGGCTACACCTTC	CASSKLQGGYTF
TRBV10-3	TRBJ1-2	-	TGTGCCATCAGTGAGTCGAGGCAGGGTAATGGCTACACCTTC	CAISESRQGNGYTF
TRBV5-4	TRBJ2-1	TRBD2	TGTGCCAGCAGCCAGGGACTAGCGGGGGGAAGCTCCTACAATGAGCAGTTCTTC	CASSQGLAGGSSYNEQFF
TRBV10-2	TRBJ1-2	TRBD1	TGCGCCAGCAGTGAGTCAGGGACAGGGTTATATGGCTACACCTTC	CASSESGTGLYGYTF